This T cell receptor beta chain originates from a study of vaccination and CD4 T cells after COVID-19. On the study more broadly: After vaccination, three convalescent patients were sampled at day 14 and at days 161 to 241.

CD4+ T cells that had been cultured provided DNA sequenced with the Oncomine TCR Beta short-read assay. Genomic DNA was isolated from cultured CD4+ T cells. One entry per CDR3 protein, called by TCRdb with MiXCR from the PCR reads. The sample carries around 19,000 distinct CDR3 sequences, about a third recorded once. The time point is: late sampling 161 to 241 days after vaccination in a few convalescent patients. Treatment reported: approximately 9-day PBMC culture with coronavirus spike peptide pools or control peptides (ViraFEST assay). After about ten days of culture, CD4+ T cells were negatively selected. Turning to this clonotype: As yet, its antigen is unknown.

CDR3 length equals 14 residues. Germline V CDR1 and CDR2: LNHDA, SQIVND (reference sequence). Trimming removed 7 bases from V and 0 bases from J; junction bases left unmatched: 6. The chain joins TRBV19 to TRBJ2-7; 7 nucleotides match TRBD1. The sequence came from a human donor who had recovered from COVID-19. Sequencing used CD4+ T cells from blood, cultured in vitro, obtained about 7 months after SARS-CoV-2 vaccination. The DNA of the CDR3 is TGTGCCAGTACCCCGACAGGGAGCTCCTACGAGCAGTACTTC. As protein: CASTPTGSSYEQYF.